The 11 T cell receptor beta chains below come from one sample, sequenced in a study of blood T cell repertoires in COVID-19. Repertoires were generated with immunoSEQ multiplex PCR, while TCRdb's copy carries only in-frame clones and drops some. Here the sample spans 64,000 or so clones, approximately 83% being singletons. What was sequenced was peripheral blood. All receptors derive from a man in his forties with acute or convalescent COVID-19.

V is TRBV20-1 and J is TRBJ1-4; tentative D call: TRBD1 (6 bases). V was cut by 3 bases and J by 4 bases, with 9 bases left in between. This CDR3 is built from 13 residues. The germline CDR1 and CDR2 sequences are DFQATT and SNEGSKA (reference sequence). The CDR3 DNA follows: TGCAGTGCTAGTTCGGACAGTAATGAAAAACTGTTTTTT. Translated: CSASSDSNEKLFF.

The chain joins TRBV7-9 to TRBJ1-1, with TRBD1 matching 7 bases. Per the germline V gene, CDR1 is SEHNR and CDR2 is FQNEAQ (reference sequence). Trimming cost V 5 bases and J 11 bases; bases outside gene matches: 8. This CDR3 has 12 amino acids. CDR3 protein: CASSQGGLGAFF. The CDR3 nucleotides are TGTGCCAGCAGCCAGGGGGGCCTAGGGGCTTTCTTT.

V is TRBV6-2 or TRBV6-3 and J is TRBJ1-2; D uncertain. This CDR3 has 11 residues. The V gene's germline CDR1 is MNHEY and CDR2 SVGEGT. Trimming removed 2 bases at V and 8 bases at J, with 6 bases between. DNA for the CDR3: TGTGCCAGCAGTTACGGAGGGGGCTACACCTTC. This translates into CASSYGGGYTF.

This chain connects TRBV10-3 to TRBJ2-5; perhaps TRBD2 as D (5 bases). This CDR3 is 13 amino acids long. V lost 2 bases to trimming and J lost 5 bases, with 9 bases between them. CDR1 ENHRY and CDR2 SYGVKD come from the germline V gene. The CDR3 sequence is CAISERDRETQYF. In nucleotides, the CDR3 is TGTGCCATCAGTGAGCGGGATAGGGAGACCCAGTACTTC.

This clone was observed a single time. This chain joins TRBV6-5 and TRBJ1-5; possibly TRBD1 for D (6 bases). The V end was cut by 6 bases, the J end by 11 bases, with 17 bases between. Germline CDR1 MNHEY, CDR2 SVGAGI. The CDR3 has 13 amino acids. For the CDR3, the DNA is TGTGCCAGCAGACCTCAGGGGTGGCGAGCCCAGCATTTT. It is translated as CASRPQGWRAQHF.

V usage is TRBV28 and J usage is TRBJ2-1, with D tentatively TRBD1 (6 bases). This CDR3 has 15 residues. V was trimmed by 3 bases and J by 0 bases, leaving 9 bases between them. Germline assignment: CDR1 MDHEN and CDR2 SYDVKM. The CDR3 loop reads CASSLDSNSYNEQFF. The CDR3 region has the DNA TGTGCCAGCAGTTTGGACAGTAACTCCTACAATGAGCAGTTCTTC.

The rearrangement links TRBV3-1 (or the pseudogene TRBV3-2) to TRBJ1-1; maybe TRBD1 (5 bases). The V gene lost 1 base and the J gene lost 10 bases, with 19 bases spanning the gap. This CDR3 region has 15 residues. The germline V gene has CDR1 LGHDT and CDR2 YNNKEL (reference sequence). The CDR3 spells CASSQVRGSARGAFF. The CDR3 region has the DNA TGTGCCAGCAGCCAAGTAAGGGGCAGCGCGAGAGGAGCTTTCTTT.

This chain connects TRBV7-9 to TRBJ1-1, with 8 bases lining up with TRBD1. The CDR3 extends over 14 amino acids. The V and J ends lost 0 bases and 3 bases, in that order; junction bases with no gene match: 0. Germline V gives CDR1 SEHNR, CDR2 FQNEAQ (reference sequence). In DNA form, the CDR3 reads TGTGCCAGCAGCTTAGCGACAGGGGACACTGAAGCTTTCTTT. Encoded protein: CASSLATGDTEAFF.

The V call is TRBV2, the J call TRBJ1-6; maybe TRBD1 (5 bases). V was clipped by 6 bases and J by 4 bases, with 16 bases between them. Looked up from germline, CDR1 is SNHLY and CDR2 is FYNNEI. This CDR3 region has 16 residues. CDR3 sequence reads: CASSPRSRGYNSPLHF. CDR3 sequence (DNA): TGTGCCAGCAGCCCCCGCAGTAGGGGTTATAATTCACCCCTCCACTTT.

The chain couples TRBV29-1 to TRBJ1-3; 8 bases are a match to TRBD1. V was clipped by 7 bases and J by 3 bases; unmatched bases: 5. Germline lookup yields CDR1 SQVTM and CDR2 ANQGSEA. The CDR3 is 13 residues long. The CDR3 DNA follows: TGCAGCGCCACAACAGGGGGTGGAAACACCATATATTTT. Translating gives CSATTGGGNTIYF.

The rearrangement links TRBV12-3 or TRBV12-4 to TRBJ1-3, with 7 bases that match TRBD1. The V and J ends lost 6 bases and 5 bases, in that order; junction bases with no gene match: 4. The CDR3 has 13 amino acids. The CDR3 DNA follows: TGTGCCAGCAGCGACAGGGCGAGAAACACCATATATTTT. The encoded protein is CASSDRARNTIYF.